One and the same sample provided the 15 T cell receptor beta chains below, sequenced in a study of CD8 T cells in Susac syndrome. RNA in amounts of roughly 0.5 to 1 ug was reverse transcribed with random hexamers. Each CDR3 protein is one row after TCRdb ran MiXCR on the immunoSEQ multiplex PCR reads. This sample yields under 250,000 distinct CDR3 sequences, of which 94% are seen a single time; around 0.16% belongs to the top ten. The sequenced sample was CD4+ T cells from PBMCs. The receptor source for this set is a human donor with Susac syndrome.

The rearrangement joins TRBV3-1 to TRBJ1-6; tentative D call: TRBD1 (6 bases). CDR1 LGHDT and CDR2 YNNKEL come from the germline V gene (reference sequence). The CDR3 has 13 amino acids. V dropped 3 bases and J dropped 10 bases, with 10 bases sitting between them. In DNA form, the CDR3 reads TGTGCCAGCAGCCAGGGGGCAAGATCACCCCTCCACTTT. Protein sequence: CASSQGARSPLHF. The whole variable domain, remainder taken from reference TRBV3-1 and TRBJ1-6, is DTAVSQTPKYLVTQMGNDKSIKCEQNLGHDTMYWYKQDSKKFLKIMFSYNNKELIINETVPNRFSPKSPDKAHLNLHINSLELGDSAVYFCASSQGARSPLHFGNGTRLTVT.

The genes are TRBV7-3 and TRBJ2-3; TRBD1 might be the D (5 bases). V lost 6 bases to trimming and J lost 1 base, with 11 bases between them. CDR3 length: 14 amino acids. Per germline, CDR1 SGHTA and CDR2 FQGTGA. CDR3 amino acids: CASSVGRGTDTQYF. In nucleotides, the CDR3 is TGTGCCAGCAGTGTAGGCAGGGGCACAGATACGCAGTATTTT. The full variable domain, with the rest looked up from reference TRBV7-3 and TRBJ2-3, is GAGVSQTPSNKVTEKGKYVELRCDPISGHTALYWYRQSLGQGPEFLIYFQGTGAADDSGLPNDRFFAVRPEGSVSTLKIQRTERGDSAVYLCASSVGRGTDTQYFGPGTRLTVL.

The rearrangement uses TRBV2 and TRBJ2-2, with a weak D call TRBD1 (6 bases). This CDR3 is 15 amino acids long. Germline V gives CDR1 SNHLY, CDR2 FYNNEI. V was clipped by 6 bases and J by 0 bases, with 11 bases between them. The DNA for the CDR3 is TGTGCCAGCAGATCAGCAGGGGCGAACACCGGGGAGCTGTTTTTT. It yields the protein CASRSAGANTGELFF.

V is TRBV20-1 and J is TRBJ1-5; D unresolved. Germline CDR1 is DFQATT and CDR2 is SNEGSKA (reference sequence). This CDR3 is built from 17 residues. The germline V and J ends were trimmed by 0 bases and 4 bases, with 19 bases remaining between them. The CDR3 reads CSARDSGRAGLNQPQHF. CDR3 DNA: TGCAGTGCTAGAGATTCCGGGAGGGCAGGCCTAAATCAGCCCCAGCATTTT.

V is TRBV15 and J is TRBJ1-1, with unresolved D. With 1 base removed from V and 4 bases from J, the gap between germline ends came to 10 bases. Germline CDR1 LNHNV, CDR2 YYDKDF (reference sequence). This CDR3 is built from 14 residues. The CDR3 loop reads CATSRVPRTTEAFF. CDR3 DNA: TGTGCCACCAGCAGAGTCCCAAGGACCACTGAAGCTTTCTTT.

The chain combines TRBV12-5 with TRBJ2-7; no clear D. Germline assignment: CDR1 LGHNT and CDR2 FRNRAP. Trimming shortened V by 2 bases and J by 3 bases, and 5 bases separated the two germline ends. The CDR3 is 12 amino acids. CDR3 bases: TGTGCTAGTGGTTTGTCGATCTACGAGCAGTACTTC. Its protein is CASGLSIYEQYF.

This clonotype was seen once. DNA for the CDR3: TGCAGTGCTAGTATGGTCAGGCTCGGGGACTATGGCTACACCTTC. The encoded protein is CSASMVRLGDYGYTF. The J gene is TRBJ1-2, the V gene TRBV20-1; D is unclear. CDR1 and CDR2 from the germline V gene are DFQATT and SNEGSKA (reference sequence). This CDR3 region has 15 residues. The V end was cut by 3 bases, the J end by 3 bases, with 17 bases between.

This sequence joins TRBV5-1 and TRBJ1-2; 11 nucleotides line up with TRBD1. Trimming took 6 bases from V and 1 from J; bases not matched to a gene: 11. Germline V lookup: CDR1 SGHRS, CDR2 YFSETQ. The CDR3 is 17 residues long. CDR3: CASTLGQGGHGNYGYTF. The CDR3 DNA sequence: TGCGCCAGCACCCTGGGACAGGGGGGGCACGGTAACTATGGCTACACCTTC.

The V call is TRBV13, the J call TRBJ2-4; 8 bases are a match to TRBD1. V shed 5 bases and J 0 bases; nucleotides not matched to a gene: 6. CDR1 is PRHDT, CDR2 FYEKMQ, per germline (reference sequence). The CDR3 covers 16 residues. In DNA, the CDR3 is TGTGCCAGCAGCGGACAGGGTTGGGGAGCCAAAAACATTCAGTACTTC. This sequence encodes CASSGQGWGAKNIQYF.

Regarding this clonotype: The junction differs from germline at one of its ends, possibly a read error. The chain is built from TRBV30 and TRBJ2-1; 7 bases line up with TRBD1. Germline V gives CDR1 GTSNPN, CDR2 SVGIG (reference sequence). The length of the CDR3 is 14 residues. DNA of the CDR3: TGTGCCTGGAGTGTACGGGACAGTATGAATGAGCAGCTCTTC. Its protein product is CAWSVRDSMNEQLF.

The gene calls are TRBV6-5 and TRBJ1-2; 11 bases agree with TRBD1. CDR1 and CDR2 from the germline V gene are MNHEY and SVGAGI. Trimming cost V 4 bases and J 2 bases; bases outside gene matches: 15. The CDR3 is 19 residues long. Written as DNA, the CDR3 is TGTGCCAGCAGTTTTCTGAGGCCCTGGGACAGGGGGACGAACTATGGCTACACCTTC. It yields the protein CASSFLRPWDRGTNYGYTF.

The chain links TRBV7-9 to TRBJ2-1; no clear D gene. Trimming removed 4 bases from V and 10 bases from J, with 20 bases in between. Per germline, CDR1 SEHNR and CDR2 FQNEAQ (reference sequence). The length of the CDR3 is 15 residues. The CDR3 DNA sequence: TGTGCCAGCAGCTCCCCTCGTGACCCAAGCCAGGAGCAGTTCTTC. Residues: CASSSPRDPSQEQFF. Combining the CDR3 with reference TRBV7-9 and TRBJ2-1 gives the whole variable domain DTGVSQNPRHKITKRGQNVTFRCDPISEHNRLYWYRQTLGQGPEFLTYFQNEAQLEKSRLLSDRFSAERPKGSFSTLEIQRTEQGDSAMYLCASSSPRDPSQEQFFGPGTRLTVL.

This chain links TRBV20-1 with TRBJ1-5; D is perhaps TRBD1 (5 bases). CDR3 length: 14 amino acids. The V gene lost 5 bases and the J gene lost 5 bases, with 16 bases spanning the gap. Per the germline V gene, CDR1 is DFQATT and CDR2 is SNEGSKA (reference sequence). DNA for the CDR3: TGCAGTGCTGCCGCGGGGGTAGGGGATCAGCCCCAGCATTTT. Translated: CSAAAGVGDQPQHF.

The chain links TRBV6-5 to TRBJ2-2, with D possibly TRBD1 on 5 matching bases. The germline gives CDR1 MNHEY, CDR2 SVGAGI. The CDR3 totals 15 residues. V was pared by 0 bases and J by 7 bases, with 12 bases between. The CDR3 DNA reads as TGTGCCAGCAGTTACTCAGCAGGGTGGGGCGGGGAGCTGTTTTTT. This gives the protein CASSYSAGWGGELFF.

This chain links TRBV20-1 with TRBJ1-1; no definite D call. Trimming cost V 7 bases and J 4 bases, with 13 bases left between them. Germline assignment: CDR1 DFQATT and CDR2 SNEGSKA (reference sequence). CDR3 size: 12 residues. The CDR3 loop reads CSGRGGGTEAFF. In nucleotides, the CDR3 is TGCAGTGGAAGAGGAGGAGGCACTGAAGCTTTCTTT.